Sequencing of this T cell receptor (beta chain) was carried out in a study of T-cell reconstitution after alpha-beta-depleted transplantation in children (dated by TCRdb to 2015 to 2016). Some background on the complete study: T-cell immune reconstitution after TCRalphabeta/CD19-depleted allogeneic hematopoietic cell transplantation in children was quantitatively tracked in the study by means of TCR repertoire profiling. Here is what the overall study found, with its caveats: Hyperexpanded clone frequencies declined over subsequent months; after one year, T-cell counts and TCRbeta diversity were mostly attributed to newly produced T cells. The high TCRbeta diversity at day 60 in some patients was ascribed to recipient T cells and intrathymic progenitors that had survived conditioning. About two months after transplant, the apparently early recovery of alphabetaT-cell counts reportedly depended on just several hundred clones that had expanded rapidly and came from non-depleted graft cells.

Read against the paper, the sample's treatment or condition label means: allogeneic hematopoietic cell transplantation with graft depleted of TCRalphabeta T cells and CD19 B cells. The children who served as transplant recipients had been given grafts of TCRalphabeta/CD19-depleted allogeneic hematopoietic cells. This clonotype appeared many times. What antigen it recognizes has not been identified. It has no much larger one-base neighbor in the sample; base qualities were not kept. Receptor libraries were prepared by PCR. Sequencing was carried out with an Illumina HiSeq 2500. TCR libraries were prepared with molecular barcoding, using unique molecular identifiers to normalize TCRbeta repertoire quantification. TCRdb trimmed the raw reads at Q25, called clones with MiXCR and kept productive beta chains. One record per CDR3 amino acid sequence lists the most common genes and DNA. The sample table contains 550,000 to 600,000 distinct CDR3 sequences; only one count was recorded for 20% to 25% of them. The biggest ten clones account for 13% to 15% of the sample.

According to the germline V gene (reference sequence), CDR1 reads DFQATT and CDR2 reads SNEGSKA. The CDR3 sequence holds 15 residues, the cysteine and phenylalanine included. Just CDR3 DNA is preserved here, 45 bases in frame from base 1. At the junction V is shortened by 4 bases and J by 4 bases, with 16 bases in between. The origin of this receptor is a boy younger than two who had a stem cell transplant for acute myeloid leukemia, so the T cells may come from the graft donor. Sequenced here: PBMCs, mostly from graft donor cells, sampled 360 days after TCRalphabeta/CD19-depleted stem cell transplant. The receptor chain draws on TRBV20-1 and TRBJ2-2; the D gene could be TRBD1 or TRBD2, each one agreeing over 5 bases. The CDR3 region reads CSATPGPLPTGELFF. The DNA is as follows: TGCAGTGCTACCCCGGGACCTCTCCCCACCGGGGAGCTGTTTTTT.